These 6 T cell receptor beta chains were all obtained from the same sample, sequenced in a study of cytomegalovirus exposure and HLA in healthy donors. PCR amplification relied on 60 Vbeta primers (plus 13 Jbeta primers). Profiled with immunoSEQ multiplex PCR; TCRdb holds only in-frame clones, not every one. Of about 130,000 clones listed, about 80% are singletons. The sequenced material came from PBMCs. The origin of the receptors is a man aged 30 to 45 in good health and CMV-seropositive.

This clone was seen more than once but under ten times. CDR3 coding DNA: TGTGCCTGGGACGAGGGTGTGTCGAACACCGGGGAGCTGTTTTTT. It yields the protein CAWDEGVSNTGELFF. V and J are TRBV30 and TRBJ2-2; a possible D gene is TRBD2 (5 bases). The CDR3 has 15 amino acids. Looked up from germline, CDR1 is GTSNPN and CDR2 is SVGIG (reference sequence). Trimming cost V 5 bases and J 0 bases, with 13 bases left between them.

J is TRBJ2-7 and V is TRBV6-5, with 7 bases aligning to TRBD1. After removal of 5 bases from V and 5 bases from J, the junction contained 9 bases not matched to a gene. Germline loops: CDR1 MNHEY, CDR2 SVGAGI. The CDR3 is made up of 14 amino acids. CDR3 sequence reads: CASSPTGQADEQYF. In DNA, the CDR3 is TGTGCCAGCAGTCCGACAGGGCAAGCAGACGAGCAGTACTTC.

J is TRBJ2-7 and V is TRBV27; D perhaps matches TRBD1 (6 bases). Trimming shortened V by 5 bases and J by 0 bases, and 17 bases separated the two germline ends. The CDR3 runs 16 residues. Looked up from germline, CDR1 is MNHEY and CDR2 is SMNVEV (reference sequence). The CDR3 DNA reads TGTGCCAGCAGTCCCCAACAAACGGACAGCTCCTACGAGCAGTACTTC. Protein: CASSPQQTDSSYEQYF.

The rearrangement joins TRBV23-1 to TRBJ1-5; TRBD1 agrees at 9 bases. TRBV23-1 is filed as an ORF, its function uncertain. Unmatched junction bases numbered 10, after V lost 3 bases and J lost 4 bases. CDR3 length: 17 residues. The CDR3 sequence is CASSQCRQGGKNQPQHF. CDR3 in DNA: TGCGCCAGCAGTCAGTGTCGACAGGGGGGAAAGAATCAGCCCCAGCATTTT.

This chain connects TRBV6-5 to TRBJ2-7; no firm D call. This CDR3 comprises 14 residues. Germline CDR1 reads MNHEY; CDR2 reads SVGAGI. With 0 bases removed from V and 3 bases from J, the gap between germline ends came to 9 bases. The DNA of the CDR3 is TGTGCCAGCAGTTACTCGCTCAGGAACTACGAGCAGTACTTC. Translating gives CASSYSLRNYEQYF.

Only a few counts were recorded for this clone. This chain connects TRBV12-5 to TRBJ1-1, with TRBD1 matching over 10 bases. The CDR3 has 16 amino acids. The ends lost 5 bases at V and 0 bases at J; junction bases unmatched: 6. The germline V gene has CDR1 LGHNT and CDR2 FRNRAP. In DNA, the CDR3 is TGTGCTAGTGGTGTGGACAGGGGGAATATGAACACTGAAGCTTTCTTT. Its protein product is CASGVDRGNMNTEAFF.